The 16 T cell receptor beta chains in this list originate from one sample, sequenced in a study of T-cell reconstitution after alpha-beta-depleted transplantation in children. It was with unique molecular identifiers that the TCRbeta library was prepared. TCRdb reprocessed the PCR reads with MiXCR, giving one entry per CDR3 protein. The sample shows under 400,000 distinct CDR3 sequences, more than 20% of them seen only once. The material was PBMCs, mostly from graft donor cells, obtained 180 days after TCRalphabeta/CD19-depleted stem cell transplant. These receptors were obtained from a male patient younger than 18 who had a stem cell transplant for acute lymphoblastic leukemia, so the T cells may come from the graft donor.

This clonotype was observed at least ten times. The rearrangement joins TRBV5-5 to TRBJ2-7; no clear D. Germline V gene sequence: CDR1 SGHKS, CDR2 YYEKEE (reference sequence). V was cut by 4 bases and J by 4 bases, with 15 bases left in between. The CDR3 consists of 14 residues. The CDR3 bases are TGTGCCAGCAGCCCCTTCCAACCCTCTTACGAGCAGTACTTC. Its translation: CASSPFQPSYEQYF.

The rearrangement uses TRBV4-1 and TRBJ1-3; D call uncertain. The V end lost 2 bases, the J end lost 1 base, and 15 bases lay between the germline ends. The CDR3 has 17 amino acids. Germline assignment: CDR1 MGHRA and CDR2 YSYEKL. Here the CDR3 reads CASSQSRERESGNTIYF. In DNA form, the CDR3 reads TGCGCCAGCAGCCAAAGTCGCGAGCGGGAGTCTGGAAACACCATATATTTT.

The chain links TRBV6-1 to TRBJ1-1, with a possible D match to TRBD1 (6 bases). V lost 8 bases and J lost 4, with 17 bases in between. The germline V gene encodes CDR1 MNHNS and CDR2 SASEGT. This CDR3 is 14 amino acids long. CDR3 loop: CASQKQGRSTEAFF. In nucleotides, the CDR3 is TGTGCCAGCCAGAAACAGGGAAGAAGCACTGAAGCTTTCTTT.

J is TRBJ1-1 and V is TRBV5-1; 8 positions match TRBD1. This CDR3 is built from 17 residues. With 3 bases clipped from V and 4 bases from J, the junction kept 14 bases outside the gene matches. Germline assignment: CDR1 SGHRS and CDR2 YFSETQ. CDR3 region: CASSCRGQGFRSTEAFF. As DNA, the CDR3 is TGCGCCAGCAGCTGCCGAGGACAGGGCTTCAGGAGCACTGAAGCTTTCTTT.

This clonotype showed up just a few times. V gene TRBV27 combines with J gene TRBJ2-3, with 16 bases identical to TRBD2. Trimming removed 4 bases from V and 10 bases from J; junction bases left unmatched: 2. The CDR3 runs to 14 residues. The germline V gene has CDR1 MNHEY and CDR2 SMNVEV (reference sequence). CDR3 sequence: CASSSGTSGRAQYF. The CDR3 DNA sequence: TGTGCCAGCAGTTCCGGGACTAGCGGGAGGGCGCAGTATTTT.

The chain combines TRBV19 with TRBJ1-1; no firm D call. The CDR3 is 13 residues long. CDR1 LNHDA and CDR2 SQIVND come from the germline V gene (reference sequence). V was cut by 2 bases and J by 2 bases, with 6 bases left in between. CDR3: CASSINRNTEAFF. Here the CDR3 DNA reads TGTGCCAGTAGTATAAACCGAAACACTGAAGCTTTCTTT.

In its sample, this clonotype was seen once. This CDR3 reads CASSFLPGGEKLFF. The CDR3, as DNA: TGTGCCAGCAGTTTTCTGCCCGGAGGGGAAAAACTGTTTTTT. This chain links TRBV12-3 or TRBV12-4 with TRBJ1-4; D gene ambiguous. The CDR3 spans 14 residues. V was shortened by 3 bases and J by 8 bases, with 13 bases between the two germline ends.

This clonotype was found a few times. This chain connects TRBV6-5 to TRBJ2-3, with TRBD2 matching 11 bases. With V trimmed by 0 bases and J by 10 bases, 6 bases remained unmatched. This CDR3 spans 15 amino acids. In germline, CDR1 is MNHEY, CDR2 SVGAGI. The CDR3 here is CASSYSRTSGRAQYF. CDR3 nucleotide sequence: TGTGCCAGCAGTTACTCCCGGACTAGCGGGCGGGCGCAGTATTTT.

This chain connects TRBV27 to TRBJ2-7, with D perhaps matching TRBD2 (6 bases). V lost 3 bases to trimming and J lost 1 base, with 10 bases between them. The V gene's germline CDR1 is MNHEY and CDR2 SMNVEV (reference sequence). There are 14 residues in the CDR3. The CDR3 DNA follows: TGTGCCAGCAGTTTTACGGGGGTGTCCTACGAGCAGTACTTC. This gives the protein CASSFTGVSYEQYF.

This clonotype appeared a few times. This chain uses TRBV7-2 with TRBJ2-3, with D possibly being TRBD2 (5 bases). CDR3 size: 14 residues. V lost 2 bases to trimming and J lost 1 base, with 7 bases between them. Germline values: CDR1 SGHTA, CDR2 FQGNSA. For the CDR3, the DNA is TGTGCCAGCAGCTTATCGCGGGGCACAGATACGCAGTATTTT. It translates to CASSLSRGTDTQYF. The variable domain in full, completed from reference TRBV7-2 and TRBJ2-3, reads GAGVSQSPSNKVTEKGKDVELRCDPISGHTALYWYRQSLGQGLEFLIYFQGNSAPDKSGLPSDRFSAERTGGSVSTLTIQRTQQEDSAVYLCASSLSRGTDTQYFGPGTRLTVL.

This chain uses TRBV5-1 with TRBJ2-7, with D unclear. There are 15 residues in the CDR3. Germline V gene data show CDR1 as SGHRS and CDR2 as YFSETQ. Trimming cost V 0 bases and J 3 bases, with 13 bases left between them. The CDR3 DNA follows: TGCGCCAGCAGCTTGGTCGCAGCCTGGGACTACGAGCAGTACTTC. This codes for CASSLVAAWDYEQYF. Supplemented by reference TRBV5-1 and TRBJ2-7, the full variable domain reads KAGVTQTPRYLIKTRGQQVTLSCSPISGHRSVSWYQQTPGQGLQFLFEYFSETQRNKGNFPGRFSGRQFSNSRSEMNVSTLELGDSALYLCASSLVAAWDYEQYFGPGTRLTVT.

This clonotype was counted between two and nine times. The CDR3 spells CASSPRQAVSYEQYF. The DNA for the CDR3 is TGTGCCAGCAGTCCGAGACAGGCTGTGTCCTACGAGCAGTACTTC. The chain combines TRBV12-3 or TRBV12-4 with TRBJ2-7, with D possibly matching TRBD1 (6 bases). V was shortened by 5 bases and J by 1 base, with 15 bases between the two germline ends. The CDR3 length is 15 residues.

The chain has TRBV3-1 and TRBJ1-2, with D tentatively TRBD1 (5 bases). The CDR3 runs to 13 residues. Trimming removed 8 bases at V and 9 bases at J, with 19 bases between. Germline V gene data show CDR1 as LGHDT and CDR2 as YNNKEL (reference sequence). In DNA, the CDR3 is TGTGCCAGCTCGGTGGGGGGGAGCGGTAGCTACACCTTC. Protein: CASSVGGSGSYTF.

The rearrangement uses TRBV20-1 and TRBJ2-1, with TRBD2 matching over 12 bases. The CDR3 contains 17 residues. CDR1 is DFQATT and CDR2 is SNEGSKA in the germline V gene (reference sequence). With 0 bases clipped from V and 7 bases from J, the junction kept 10 bases outside the gene matches. DNA for the CDR3: TGCAGTGCTAGAGATTTCGGACTAGCGGGAATATGGAATGAGCAGTTCTTC. This gives the protein CSARDFGLAGIWNEQFF.

At least ten counts were recorded for this clonotype. This chain connects TRBV29-1 to TRBJ1-5; D possibly corresponds to TRBD1 (6 bases). CDR1 SQVTM and CDR2 ANQGSEA come from the germline V gene. The CDR3 runs 15 residues. CDR3 nucleotide sequence: TGCAACCCGTTAGGGGGGGCGTTTAGCAATCAGCCCCAGCATTTT. Its protein is CNPLGGAFSNQPQHF.

The chain uses TRBV5-1 and TRBJ2-7, with D possibly being TRBD1 (5 bases). The CDR3 sequence is 11 residues long. The ends were cut back, 3 bases at V and 9 bases at J, with 10 bases in the middle. Germline CDR1 SGHRS, CDR2 YFSETQ. CDR3 amino acids: CASSWGARQYF. Here the CDR3 DNA reads TGCGCCAGCAGCTGGGGCGCTCGGCAGTACTTC.